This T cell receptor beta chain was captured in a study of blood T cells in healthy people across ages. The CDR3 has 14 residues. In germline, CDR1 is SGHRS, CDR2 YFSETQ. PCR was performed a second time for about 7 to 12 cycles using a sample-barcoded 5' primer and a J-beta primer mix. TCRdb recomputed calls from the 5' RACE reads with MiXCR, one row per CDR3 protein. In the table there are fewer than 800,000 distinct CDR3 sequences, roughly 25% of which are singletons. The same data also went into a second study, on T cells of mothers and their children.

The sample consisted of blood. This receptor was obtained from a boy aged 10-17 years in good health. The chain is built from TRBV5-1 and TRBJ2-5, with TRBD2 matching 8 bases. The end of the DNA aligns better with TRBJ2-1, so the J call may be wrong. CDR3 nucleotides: TGCGCCAGCAGTAGCGGGGACACCTACAATGAGCAGTTCTTC. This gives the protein CASSSGDTYNEQFF.